The clone carrying this TCR beta chain is a singleton in its sample. This sample is part of a study of control samples from healthy donors and cancer patients. Libraries were prepared by immunoSEQ multiplex PCR; TCRdb keeps only in-frame clonotypes and omits some of them. The sample consists of 29,000 or so clones, about 85% of them appearing once. The CDR3 is 14 residues long. Germline V CDR1 and CDR2: SGDLS, YYNGEE. Trimming shortened V by 0 bases and J by 3 bases, and 10 bases separated the two germline ends. The gene calls are TRBV9 and TRBJ2-7; D possibly corresponds to TRBD2 (5 bases). The sequenced material came from formalin-fixed, paraffin-embedded tissue. This sequence was found in a female donor with melanoma. The DNA of the CDR3 is TGTGCCAGCAGCGTAGTCGACGGAGGCTACGAGCAGTACTTC. Protein sequence: CASSVVDGGYEQYF.